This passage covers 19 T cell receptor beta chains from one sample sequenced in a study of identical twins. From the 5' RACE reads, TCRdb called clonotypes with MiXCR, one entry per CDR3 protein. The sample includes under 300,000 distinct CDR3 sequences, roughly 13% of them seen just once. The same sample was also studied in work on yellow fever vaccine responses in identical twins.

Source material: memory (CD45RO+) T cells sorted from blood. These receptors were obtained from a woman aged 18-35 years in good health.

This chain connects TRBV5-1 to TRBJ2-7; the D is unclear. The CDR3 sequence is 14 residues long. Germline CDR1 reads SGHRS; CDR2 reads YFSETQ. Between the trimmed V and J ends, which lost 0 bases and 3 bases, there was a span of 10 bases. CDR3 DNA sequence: TGCGCCAGCAGCTTGGAGCCTGACGTCTACGAGCAGTACTTC. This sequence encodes CASSLEPDVYEQYF.

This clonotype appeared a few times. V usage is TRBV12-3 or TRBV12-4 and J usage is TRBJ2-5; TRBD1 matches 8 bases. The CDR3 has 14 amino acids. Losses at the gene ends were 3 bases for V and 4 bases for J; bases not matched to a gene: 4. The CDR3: CASSLTGATETQYF. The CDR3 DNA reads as TGTGCCAGCAGTTTGACAGGGGCCACAGAGACCCAGTACTTC.

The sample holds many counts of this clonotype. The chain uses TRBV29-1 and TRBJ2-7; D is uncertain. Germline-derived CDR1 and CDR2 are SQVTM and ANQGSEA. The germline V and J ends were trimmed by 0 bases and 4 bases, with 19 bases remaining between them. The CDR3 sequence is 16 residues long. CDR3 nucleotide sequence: TGCAGCGTTGAAGAGCCCTACAGCCAAGCGTCATACGAGCAGTACTTC. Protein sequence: CSVEEPYSQASYEQYF.

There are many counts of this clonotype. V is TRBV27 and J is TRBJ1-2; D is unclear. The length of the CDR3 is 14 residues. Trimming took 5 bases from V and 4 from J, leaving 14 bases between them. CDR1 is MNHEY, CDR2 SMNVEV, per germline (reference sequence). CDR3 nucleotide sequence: TGTGCCAGCAGTCGTCTTGGAGACCCCTATGGCTACACCTTC. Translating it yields CASSRLGDPYGYTF.

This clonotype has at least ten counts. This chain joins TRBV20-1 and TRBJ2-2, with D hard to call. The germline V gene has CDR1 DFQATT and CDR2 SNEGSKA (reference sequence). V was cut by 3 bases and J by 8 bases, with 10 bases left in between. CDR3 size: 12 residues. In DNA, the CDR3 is TGCAGTGCTAGGCGCTCTAGTGGGGAGCTGTTTTTT. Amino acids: CSARRSSGELFF.

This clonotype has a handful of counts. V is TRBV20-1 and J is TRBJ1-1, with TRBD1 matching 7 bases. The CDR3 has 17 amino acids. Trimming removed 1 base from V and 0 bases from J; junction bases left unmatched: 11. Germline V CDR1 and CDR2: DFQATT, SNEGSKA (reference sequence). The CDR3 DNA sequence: TGCAGTGCTAGAGTCGGGGCGACAGGGAATTTGAACACTGAAGCTTTCTTT. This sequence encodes CSARVGATGNLNTEAFF.

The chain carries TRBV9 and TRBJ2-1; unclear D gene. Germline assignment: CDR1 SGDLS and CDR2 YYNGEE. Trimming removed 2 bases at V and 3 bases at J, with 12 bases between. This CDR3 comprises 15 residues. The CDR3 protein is CASSVQLEFYNEQFF. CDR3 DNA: TGTGCCAGCAGCGTCCAGCTAGAGTTCTACAATGAGCAGTTCTTC.

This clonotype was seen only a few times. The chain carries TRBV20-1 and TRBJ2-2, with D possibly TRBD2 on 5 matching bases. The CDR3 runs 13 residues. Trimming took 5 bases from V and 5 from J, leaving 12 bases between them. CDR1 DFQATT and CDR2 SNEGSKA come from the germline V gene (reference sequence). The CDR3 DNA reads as TGCAGTGCTCCGGCTAGAGGGACCGGGGAGCTGTTTTTT. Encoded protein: CSAPARGTGELFF.

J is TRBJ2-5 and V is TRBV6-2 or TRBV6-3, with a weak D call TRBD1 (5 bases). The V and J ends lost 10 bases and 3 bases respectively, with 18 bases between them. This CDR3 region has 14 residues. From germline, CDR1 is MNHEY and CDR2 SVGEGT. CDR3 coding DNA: TGTGCCATACTGTTACGACAGTACGAAGAGACCCAGTACTTC. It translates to CAILLRQYEETQYF.

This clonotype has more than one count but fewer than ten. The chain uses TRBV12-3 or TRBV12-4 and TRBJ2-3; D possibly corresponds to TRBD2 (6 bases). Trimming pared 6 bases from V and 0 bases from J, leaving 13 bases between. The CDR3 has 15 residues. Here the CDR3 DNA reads TGTGCCAGCAGCACCGGGAGAGCTAGCACAGATACGCAGTATTTT. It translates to CASSTGRASTDTQYF.

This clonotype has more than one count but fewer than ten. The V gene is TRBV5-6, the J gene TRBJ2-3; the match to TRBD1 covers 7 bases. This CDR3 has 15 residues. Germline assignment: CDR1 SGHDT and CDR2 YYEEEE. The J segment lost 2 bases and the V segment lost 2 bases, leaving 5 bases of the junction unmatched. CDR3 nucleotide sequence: TGTGCCAGCAGCTTCTCGGGACAGAACACAGATACGCAGTATTTT. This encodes CASSFSGQNTDTQYF.

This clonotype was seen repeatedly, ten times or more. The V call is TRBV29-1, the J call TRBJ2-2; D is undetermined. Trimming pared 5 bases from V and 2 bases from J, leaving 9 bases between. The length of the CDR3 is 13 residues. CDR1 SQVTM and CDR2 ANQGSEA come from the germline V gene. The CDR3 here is CSVSLRNTGELFF. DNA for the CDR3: TGCAGCGTTTCCCTCAGAAACACCGGGGAGCTGTTTTTT.

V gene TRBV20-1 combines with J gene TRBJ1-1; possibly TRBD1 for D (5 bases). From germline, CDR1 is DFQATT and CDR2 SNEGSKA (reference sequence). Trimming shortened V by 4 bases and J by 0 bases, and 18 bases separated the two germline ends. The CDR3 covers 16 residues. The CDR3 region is CSAKGGAQSMNTEAFF. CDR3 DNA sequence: TGCAGTGCTAAGGGTGGGGCGCAGTCCATGAACACTGAAGCTTTCTTT.

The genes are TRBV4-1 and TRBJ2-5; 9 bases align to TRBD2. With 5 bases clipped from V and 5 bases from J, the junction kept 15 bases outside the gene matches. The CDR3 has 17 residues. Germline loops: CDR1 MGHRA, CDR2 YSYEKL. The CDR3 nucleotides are TGCGCCAGCAGCAACCGGGGGACTAGCAGGAGTCAGGAGACCCAGTACTTC. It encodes CASSNRGTSRSQETQYF.

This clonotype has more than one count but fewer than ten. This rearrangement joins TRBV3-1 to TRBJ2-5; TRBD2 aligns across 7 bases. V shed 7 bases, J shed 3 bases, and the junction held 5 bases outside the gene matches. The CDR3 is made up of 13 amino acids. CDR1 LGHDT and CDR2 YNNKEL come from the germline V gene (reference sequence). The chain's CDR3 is CASTGRAKETQYF. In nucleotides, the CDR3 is TGTGCCAGCACAGGGAGGGCAAAAGAGACCCAGTACTTC.

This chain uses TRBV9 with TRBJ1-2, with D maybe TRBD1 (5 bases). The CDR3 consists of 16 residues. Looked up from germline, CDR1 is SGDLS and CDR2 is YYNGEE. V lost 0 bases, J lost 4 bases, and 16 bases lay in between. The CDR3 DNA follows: TGTGCCAGCAGCGTAGTGAGTCCGCGGGGGGTCTATGGCTACACCTTC. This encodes CASSVVSPRGVYGYTF.

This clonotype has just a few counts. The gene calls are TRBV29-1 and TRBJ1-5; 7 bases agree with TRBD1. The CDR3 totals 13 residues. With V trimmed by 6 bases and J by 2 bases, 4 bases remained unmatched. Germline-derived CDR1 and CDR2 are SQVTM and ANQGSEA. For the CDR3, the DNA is TGCAGCGTAGGGGACAGCCGCAATCAGCCCCAGCATTTT. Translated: CSVGDSRNQPQHF.

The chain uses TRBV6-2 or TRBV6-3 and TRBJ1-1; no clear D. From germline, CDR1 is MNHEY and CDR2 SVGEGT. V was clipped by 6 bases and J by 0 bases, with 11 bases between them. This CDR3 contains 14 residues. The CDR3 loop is CASSEPTLNTEAFF. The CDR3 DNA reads TGTGCCAGCAGCGAACCTACTTTGAACACTGAAGCTTTCTTT.

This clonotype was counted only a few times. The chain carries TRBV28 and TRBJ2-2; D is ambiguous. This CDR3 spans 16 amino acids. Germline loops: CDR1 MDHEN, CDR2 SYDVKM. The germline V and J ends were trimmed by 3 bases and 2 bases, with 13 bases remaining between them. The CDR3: CASSLRIQLNTGELFF. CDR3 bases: TGTGCCAGCAGTTTGAGAATACAGCTCAACACCGGGGAGCTGTTTTTT.